This TCR beta chain was profiled in a study of blood T cell repertoires in COVID-19. Study-level information: Sources were T cells, B-cell-depleted T cells, or PBMCs; the material itself was cDNA or gDNA.

Deletions cut 6 bases from V and 2 bases from J, with 19 bases between. Germline CDR1 reads MNHEY; CDR2 reads SMNVEV (reference sequence). The CDR3 spans 16 residues. In the source study's methods: Amplification from reference gene primers served as the basis for estimated nucleated cell counts. TCRdb keeps only in-frame clones here, not all; method: immunoSEQ multiplex PCR. For V, J and clone size, that table is used; D and trimming come from the DNA. The sample holds about 88,000 clones, roughly 90% seen once. The chain is built from TRBV27 and TRBJ1-2, with D possibly TRBD1 on 6 matching bases. The specimen sequenced was peripheral blood. The sequence was collected from a woman of 80 years or more with acute or convalescent COVID-19. Written as DNA, the CDR3 is TGTGCCAGCAGCCTACTCTCGACAGGTGCCAACTATGGCTACACCTTC. It specifies CASSLLSTGANYGYTF.